This TCR beta chain was captured by sequencing in a study of cytomegalovirus exposure and HLA in healthy donors (dated by TCRdb to the late 2010s). For the wider study: An earlier analysis of about 560 of the donors reported 250 to 300 Gb of sequence data and roughly 120 million unique TCR beta sequences obtained from about 180 million T cells. An early release covering roughly 600 HLA-typed donors comprised about 320 gigabases of sequencing data and tens of millions of unique TCR sequences. Of the roughly 430 genotyped donors, around 81% fell in the genetic ancestry cluster associated with self-reported Caucasian donors. The study aimed to test whether cataloging public T cell receptors could reveal signatures of past pathogen exposure. Using immunosequencing, the study profiled T cell repertoires from 666 subjects and related those repertoires to cytomegalovirus serostatus. In addition to the first cohort of approximately 670 subjects, a separate validation cohort of under 150 different subjects was used. High-throughput TCR immunosequencing, statistical association of individual TCRs with disease status, and machine learning were combined to predict cytomegalovirus infection status. A later analysis re-analyzed previously published TCR beta repertoires from several hundred donors and added high-resolution HLA genotyping to study TCR occurrence patterns. Rather than using new phenotypic data, the later analysis identified candidate immune exposures from TCR beta sequences and from how often those sequences occurred across donors. An earlier analysis of 587 of the donors used high-throughput TCR beta sequencing to judge whether each TCR beta V gene segment behaved as functional or pseudogenic. Donor age, sex, ethnicity and CMV serostatus were compiled alongside the repertoire data. Genome-wide SNP genotypes for about 55% of the 666 donors were used in a later genetic analysis, which treated that subset as a discovery cohort. All discovery cohort repertoires had been generated on a single sequencing platform. Class I and class II HLA loci were covered by the typing at four-digit resolution. The number of donors typed differed by locus, with roughly 629-640 for A, B, C, DRB1 and DQB1, roughly 520 for DQA1, 600 to 610 for DPA1, and some 450 for DPB1. Roughly five DR-DQ haplotypes were handled as single units for association and clustering, since linkage in the cohort was strong. Across about 370 genotyped donors of the cohort, an average of about 220,000 unique TCR beta nucleotide sequences per donor were sequenced, and 15% to 20% of those sequences were non-productive. Broad study findings and their caveats: Because counts were too low, more than 15 rarely observed V segments, including chromosome 9 orphons, were excluded from the earlier analysis of 587 of the donors. A cluster of highly shared sequence variants was judged likely to be a technical artifact of the sequencing pipeline. The authors suggested that the approach could potentially be extended to other disease states and immunological phenotypes. While some public TCRs were present in many individuals, most TCR sequences turned up only very rarely across donors. A later analysis associated 16,951 TCR beta sequences with specific HLA alleles at a false discovery rate of 0.05. A few of the identified cytomegalovirus-associated TCR beta chains were confirmed in vitro to be specific for cytomegalovirus antigens. Several of the top co-occurrence clusters appeared to be linked to parvovirus B19, influenza, CMV and Epstein-Barr virus, according to a later analysis. A total of 150 or so TCR beta chains were listed by the study as associated with cytomegalovirus. The presence/absence analyses assumed that sequencing depth was roughly uniform across donors, and that assumption may not be true. Only TCR beta chains were sequenced in this cohort, and the absence of alpha or paired-chain data limited detectable features. Assigning TCR associations to individual alleles was difficult when HLA alleles, especially DR and DQ, strongly co-occurred. Some IMGT-functional V segments, including TRBV6-2 and TRBV6-3, could not be told apart with the 87-base-pair reads, so those segments were excluded. A later genetic analysis reported fewer N-insertions in productive TCRs among donors in an Asian-associated ancestry cluster than the approximately 700-donor mean. Because some donors lacked HLA typing at each locus, the association tests relied only on the typed subset. A further reported finding was that TCR beta sequences accurately predicted the HLA-A and HLA-B alleles for most subjects in the first cohort. Compared with equally common non-associated chains, HLA-associated TCR beta chains in a later analysis were more clonally expanded and had lower generation probabilities. The only immune exposure information available for the cohort was CMV serostatus. In an earlier analysis of approximately 590 of the donors, most TCR beta V segments were observed in productive rearrangements about 87% or about 30% of the time, broadly matching IMGT annotations. A later analysis found that TCR association rates varied across HLA loci, with DRB1 alleles showing the most associated TCRs and HLA-C alleles the fewest. In a later genetic analysis, a missense DCLRE1C variant was associated with V-gene and J-gene trimming of TCR beta chains, and the association was replicated in an independent cohort. A later analysis found that most CMV-associated TCR beta chains appeared HLA-restricted, with HLA associations seemingly driven largely by CMV exposure. The classifier was reported to diagnose cytomegalovirus status with high specificity and sensitivity in both the original and validation cohorts. Correlated functional status among segregating V segments might be attributable to linkage disequilibrium, but an unknown experimental factor could not be ruled out.

Worth noting for this clone: Its specific antigen is unknown. No base-level quality is on record; no much larger clone is a single base apart.

V and J lose 1 base and 7 bases, and a span of 16 bases separates them. Looking up the germline V gene (reference sequence) yields CDR1 LNHDA and CDR2 SQIVND. Reading from cysteine to phenylalanine, the CDR3 counts 15 amino acids. Of all the DNA, just the CDR3 is kept, 45 bases in frame from base 1. The library was built by means of the immunoSEQ multiplex PCR assay. For the multiplex PCR, a mixture combining 60 forward primers for TCR Vbeta segments and 13 reverse primers for TCR Jbeta segments was used. The CDR3 region of rearranged TCR beta genes was amplified from genomic DNA by a multiplex PCR assay. Amplified TCR beta libraries were sequenced as 87-base-pair reads on the Illumina HiSeq System. The authors' pipeline ran thus. Across the 600 to 700 repertoires, a later analysis counted approximately 83 million unique TCR beta chains, about 10 million of which were shared by at least two donors. A nearest-neighbor algorithm error-corrected the raw reads and collapsed the reads into unique sequences, merging closely related sequences to remove PCR and sequencing errors. Alignment of CDR3 sequences to IMGT reference sequences was used to assign V, D and J gene segments. For a sequence to be retained, a match of at least six nucleotides was required to both a V gene segment and a J gene segment. Rearrangements were called productive when the CDR3 lacked stop codons and stayed in frame with V and J; all others were non-productive. Following IMGT convention, CDR3 was defined as the stretch from the second conserved V-encoded cysteine to the conserved J-encoded phenylalanine. The earlier analysis of about 620 of the donors excluded sequences that lacked an unambiguous match to a single V gene segment. An earlier analysis of almost 600 of the donors classified V segments as functional when productive rearrangements were above 56.7% and as segregating when the standard deviation between donors was above 5%. A statistical classification framework was developed to diagnose cytomegalovirus status using the catalog of TCR beta chain sequences. In a later analysis, V and J genes were assigned by comparing TCR nucleotide sequences against IMGT/GENE-DB human TR gene sequences. Using the TCRdist pipeline, a later analysis assigned CDR3 sequences along with most-parsimonious VDJ recombination scenarios. In a later analysis, each TCR beta chain was defined by its CDR3 amino acid sequence together with its V-gene family, and reads lacking a unique V-gene family were excluded. In a later analysis, several hundred highly shared, low-generation-probability nucleotide sequences were removed to address suspected cross-contamination and a sequencing artifact. A later analysis calculated a clonal expansion index for each public chain from normalized within-repertoire ranks of inferred template counts. A later analysis computed generation probabilities with a VDJ recombination model fitted to out-of-frame rearrangements, and checked the results against IGoR. In a later analysis, hypergeometric tests were used to score TCR-TCR, TCR-HLA and TCR-CMV co-occurrence, with a repertoire-size bias correction applied to TCR pairs. A later analysis estimated false discovery rates by permuting HLA or CMV assignments 20 times. In a later analysis, co-occurring TCRs were grouped using DBSCAN, and TCRdist sequence similarity was added for clustering within HLA-allele-positive subsets. Repertoires with fewer than 30,000 or more than 120,000 public chains, plus five repertoires with anomalous nucleotide sharing, were excluded from co-occurrence clustering. This immuneACCESS table, as held by TCRdb, lists in-frame sequences with V and J called but not all clones. Of the missing ones, under half trace to an unresolved V gene in checked studies; the others have no known cause. V, J and clone size are those of that table, while D and trimming were read from the DNA. This sample comprises approximately 170,000 clones, approximately 80% of them detected only once. Jointly, the top ten make up 2.4% of the sample.

The cohort comprised several hundred healthy bone marrow donors. At the time of sampling, every cohort member was nominally healthy, though immune exposures that went unrecorded were likely present. The donor was CMV seronegative and belonged to the group of 352 seronegative cohort members. A peripheral blood sample was collected from each donor, and TCR beta sequencing was performed on peripheral blood mononuclear cells. The Qiagen DNeasy Blood Extraction Kit was used to extract genomic DNA from the blood cell samples. The source of this sequence is a male donor in good health and CMV-seronegative. The chain uses TRBV19 and TRBJ1-2, with the D gene uncertain. The sequencing input was PBMCs. The CDR3 corresponds to CASSIGGGMTSGYTF. At the DNA level, the sequence is TGTGCCAGTAGTATAGGAGGAGGGATGACAAGTGGCTACACCTTC.